This T cell receptor beta chain emerged from a study of a mutant IDH1 vaccine in newly diagnosed glioma. The assay was immunoSEQ multiplex PCR, and TCRdb's table has in-frame clones only and misses some. The data show tens of thousands of clones, around 81% seen once. This clone was seen a few times. The antigen is not known. Between the trimmed V and J ends, which lost 3 bases and 4 bases, there was a span of 12 bases. The CDR3 contains 15 residues. Germline values: CDR1 LNHDA, CDR2 SQIVND (reference sequence). The time point here: week 35, safety follow-up. Topical imiquimod accompanied each vaccine dose, which consisted of 300 ug of mutant IDH1 20-mer peptide.

The source was PBMCs, collected from a glioma patient whose treatment included an IDH1 peptide vaccine. The sequence derives from a man aged 35 to 55 with glioma. The V gene is TRBV19, the J gene TRBJ1-4; D may be TRBD1 (5 bases). CDR3 sequence: CASSILGEFNEKLFF. The CDR3 region has the DNA TGTGCCAGTAGTATTCTGGGGGAGTTTAATGAAAAACTGTTTTTT.